The clone carrying this T cell receptor beta chain has at least ten counts. Its target is unknown. This sample stems from a study of identical twins. Study-level findings and limits: Fewer insertions marked abundant cord blood beta clonotypes; young adult naive trended weakly, memory not at all.

Germline V gene data show CDR1 as SQVTM and CDR2 as ANQGSEA. CDR3 size: 16 residues. Trimming removed 4 bases from V and 3 bases from J; junction bases left unmatched: 6. TCRdb recomputed calls from the 5' RACE reads with MiXCR, one row per CDR3 protein. The sample holds about 340,000 distinct CDR3 sequences, roughly 12% seen once. These data were also reused for a study on yellow fever vaccine responses in identical twins.

This TCR was sampled from a woman aged 18-35 years in good health. The sequenced sample consisted of CD8+ T cells sorted from blood. The chain has TRBV29-1 and TRBJ2-2, with 12 bases aligning to TRBD2. CDR3 DNA: TGCAGCGTTGCGGGACTAGCGGGTTCAGACACCGGGGAGCTGTTTTTT. It is translated as CSVAGLAGSDTGELFF.